The rows below give T cell receptor beta chains drawn from one sample of a study of beta chain features in type 1 diabetes. The protocol was immunoSEQ multiplex PCR, while the TCRdb copy is restricted to in-frame clones and leaves out a portion. The data hold around 250,000 clones, with 25% to 30% observed a single time. The specimen was central memory CD4+ T cells from blood. The origin of the receptors is a man aged 25 to 40 in good health. Each CDR3 is given with its conserved first and last residue. The D gene is left open where the match is weak. Where a row states a size, it is once, few, many or the class of an expanded clone; other rows omit it.

clone_size: NA; d_call: NA; v_call: TRBV4-2; j_call: TRBJ2-3; cdr3_aa: CASSQDQSRDTQYF; cdr3_nt: TGTGCCAGCAGCCAGGATCAGAGCCGGGATACGCAGTATTTT
clone_size: NA; d_call: NA; v_call: TRBV7-8; j_call: TRBJ2-2; cdr3_aa: CASSTRAGTTTGELFF; cdr3_nt: TGTGCCAGCAGCACCCGAGCGGGCACTACAACCGGGGAGCTGTTTTTT
clone_size: many; d_call: NA; v_call: TRBV4-1; j_call: TRBJ2-3; cdr3_aa: CASSSRQVPEDTQYF; cdr3_nt: TGCGCCAGCAGCTCGAGACAGGTCCCCGAGGATACGCAGTATTTT
clone_size: NA; d_call: NA; v_call: TRBV7-9; j_call: TRBJ1-4; cdr3_aa: CASSFLPSNEKLFF; cdr3_nt: TGTGCCAGCAGCTTCCTGCCAAGTAATGAGAAACTGTTTTTT
clone_size: few; d_call: NA; v_call: TRBV15; j_call: TRBJ1-6; cdr3_aa: CATSRDIGSGTDIIPLHF; cdr3_nt: TGTGCCACCAGCAGAGATATTGGGTCCGGGACTGATATCATACCCCTCCACTTT
clone_size: NA; d_call: NA; v_call: TRBV6-6; j_call: TRBJ2-5; cdr3_aa: CASSYSNTETQYF; cdr3_nt: TGTGCCAGCAGTTACTCGAACACGGAGACCCAGTACTTC
clone_size: NA; d_call: TRBD2; v_call: TRBV27; j_call: TRBJ2-7; cdr3_aa: CASSLGLEGYEQYF; cdr3_nt: TGTGCCAGCAGTCTGGGACTAGAGGGATACGAGCAGTACTTC
clone_size: few; d_call: TRBD1; v_call: TRBV14; j_call: TRBJ2-7; cdr3_aa: CASSHQPLTGGEQYF; cdr3_nt: TGTGCCAGCAGCCACCAGCCCCTGACAGGGGGCGAGCAGTACTTC
clone_size: few; d_call: NA; v_call: TRBV7-2; j_call: TRBJ2-1; cdr3_aa: CASSLVGWGGEQFF; cdr3_nt: TGTGCCAGCAGCTTAGTAGGCTGGGGCGGTGAGCAGTTCTTC
clone_size: NA; d_call: NA; v_call: TRBV23-1; j_call: TRBJ2-3; cdr3_aa: CASSQCTENRTDTQYF; cdr3_nt: TGCGCCAGCAGTCAATGTACCGAGAATCGCACAGATACGCAGTATTTT
clone_size: NA; d_call: NA; v_call: TRBV6-1; j_call: TRBJ2-3; cdr3_aa: CASSENRRSTDTQYF; cdr3_nt: TGTGCCAGCAGTGAAAACAGACGGAGCACAGATACGCAGTATTTT
clone_size: many; d_call: TRBD2; v_call: TRBV29-1; j_call: TRBJ2-1; cdr3_aa: CSGGTSGSLHEQFF; cdr3_nt: TGCAGCGGCGGGACTAGCGGGAGTTTACATGAGCAGTTCTTC
clone_size: many; d_call: NA; v_call: TRBV5-1; j_call: TRBJ2-1; cdr3_aa: CASSFGSSYNEQFF; cdr3_nt: TGCGCCAGCAGCTTCGGTAGCTCCTACAATGAGCAGTTCTTC
clone_size: few; d_call: NA; v_call: TRBV18; j_call: TRBJ2-4; cdr3_aa: CASSPPGMENIQYF; cdr3_nt: TGTGCCAGCTCACCGCCCGGGATGGAGAACATTCAGTACTTC
clone_size: NA; d_call: NA; v_call: TRBV5-4; j_call: TRBJ2-1; cdr3_aa: CASSLEIRDPSYNEQFF; cdr3_nt: TGTGCCAGCAGCTTGGAGATTCGTGACCCCTCCTACAATGAGCAGTTCTTC
clone_size: few; d_call: TRBD1; v_call: TRBV15; j_call: TRBJ2-2; cdr3_aa: CATSGQAVTGELFF; cdr3_nt: TGTGCCACCAGCGGACAGGCTGTCACCGGGGAGCTGTTTTTT
clone_size: NA; d_call: NA; v_call: TRBV25-1; j_call: TRBJ2-5; cdr3_aa: CASRAQGHQETQYF; cdr3_nt: TGTGCCAGCAGGGCCCAGGGGCACCAAGAGACCCAGTACTTC
clone_size: few; d_call: NA; v_call: TRBV10-3; j_call: TRBJ2-5; cdr3_aa: CAISTRQGGETQYF; cdr3_nt: TGTGCCATCTCCACGAGACAGGGAGGAGAGACCCAGTACTTC
clone_size: NA; d_call: NA; v_call: TRBV7-9; j_call: TRBJ2-5; cdr3_aa: CASSTDRTLKETQYF; cdr3_nt: TGTGCCAGCAGCACAGACAGAACACTAAAAGAGACCCAGTACTTC
clone_size: few; d_call: TRBD2; v_call: TRBV10-3; j_call: TRBJ2-3; cdr3_aa: CAIRAGTSGRDTQYF; cdr3_nt: TGTGCCATCAGGGCCGGGACTAGCGGGAGAGATACGCAGTATTTT
clone_size: NA; d_call: TRBD2; v_call: TRBV9; j_call: TRBJ2-3; cdr3_aa: CASSVGETSGALTQYF; cdr3_nt: TGTGCCAGCAGCGTAGGTGAGACTAGCGGAGCCCTCACGCAGTATTTT
clone_size: NA; d_call: NA; v_call: TRBV29-1; j_call: TRBJ2-3; cdr3_aa: CSVEGGTDTQYF; cdr3_nt: TGCAGCGTTGAGGGAGGCACAGATACGCAGTATTTT
clone_size: few; d_call: NA; v_call: TRBV23-1; j_call: TRBJ1-6; cdr3_aa: CASSQPKVDYNSPLHF; cdr3_nt: TGCGCCAGCAGTCAGCCAAAAGTGGACTATAATTCACCCCTCCACTTT
clone_size: NA; d_call: NA; v_call: TRBV7-2; j_call: TRBJ1-1; cdr3_aa: CASSAEANTEAFF; cdr3_nt: TGTGCCAGCAGCGCCGAAGCCAACACTGAAGCTTTCTTT
clone_size: NA; d_call: NA; v_call: TRBV7-6; j_call: TRBJ1-1; cdr3_aa: CASSLAVAGNTEAFF; cdr3_nt: TGTGCCAGCAGCTTAGCGGTTGCGGGAAACACTGAAGCTTTCTTT
clone_size: few; d_call: NA; v_call: TRBV5-4; j_call: TRBJ2-1; cdr3_aa: CASSFVGDPSYNEQFF; cdr3_nt: TGTGCCAGCAGCTTCGTTGGGGACCCCTCCTACAATGAGCAGTTCTTC
clone_size: NA; d_call: NA; v_call: TRBV4-2; j_call: TRBJ1-4; cdr3_aa: CASSQDRARLNEKLFF; cdr3_nt: TGTGCCAGCAGCCAAGATCGGGCCAGACTTAATGAAAAACTGTTTTTT
clone_size: NA; d_call: TRBD2; v_call: TRBV11-3; j_call: TRBJ2-3; cdr3_aa: CASSYSGGADTQYF; cdr3_nt: TGTGCCAGCAGCTATAGCGGGGGCGCAGATACGCAGTATTTT
clone_size: few; d_call: TRBD2; v_call: TRBV18; j_call: TRBJ2-4; cdr3_aa: CASSPTSELAKNIQYF; cdr3_nt: TGTGCCAGCTCACCAACTAGCGAGTTAGCCAAAAACATTCAGTACTTC
clone_size: many; d_call: NA; v_call: TRBV14; j_call: TRBJ2-7; cdr3_aa: CASSQVGGWGSKIYEQYF; cdr3_nt: TGTGCCAGCAGCCAAGTCGGGGGTTGGGGCTCGAAGATATACGAGCAGTACTTC
clone_size: NA; d_call: NA; v_call: TRBV7-9; j_call: TRBJ2-2; cdr3_aa: CASSLRKTSTNTGELFF; cdr3_nt: TGTGCCAGCAGCTTAAGGAAAACTAGTACCAACACCGGGGAGCTGTTTTTT
clone_size: NA; d_call: TRBD1; v_call: TRBV18; j_call: TRBJ1-1; cdr3_aa: CASSPVGQKNTEAFF; cdr3_nt: TGTGCCAGCTCACCAGTGGGACAGAAGAACACTGAAGCTTTCTTT
clone_size: once; d_call: TRBD1; v_call: TRBV6-5; j_call: TRBJ2-1; cdr3_aa: CASSYTQGAVEQFF; cdr3_nt: TGTGCCAGCAGTTACACCCAGGGGGCGGTTGAGCAGTTCTTC
clone_size: NA; d_call: NA; v_call: TRBV7-2; j_call: TRBJ2-1; cdr3_aa: CASTRGPSYNEQFF; cdr3_nt: TGTGCCAGCACCCGGGGACCCTCCTACAATGAGCAGTTCTTC
clone_size: NA; d_call: TRBD2; v_call: TRBV30; j_call: TRBJ2-5; cdr3_aa: CAWRGLAPETQYF; cdr3_nt: TGTGCCTGGAGGGGACTAGCCCCAGAGACCCAGTACTTC
clone_size: NA; d_call: NA; v_call: TRBV5-1; j_call: TRBJ1-1; cdr3_aa: CASSLGQTNTEAFF; cdr3_nt: TGCGCCAGCAGCTTGGGACAGACGAACACTGAAGCTTTCTTT
clone_size: few; d_call: NA; v_call: TRBV7-2; j_call: TRBJ2-1; cdr3_aa: CASSLDFNNEQFF; cdr3_nt: TGTGCCAGCAGCTTAGATTTCAACAATGAGCAGTTCTTC
clone_size: few; d_call: TRBD2; v_call: TRBV4-2; j_call: TRBJ2-1; cdr3_aa: CASTSGDNEQFF; cdr3_nt: TGTGCCAGCACTAGCGGGGACAATGAGCAGTTCTTC
clone_size: few; d_call: NA; v_call: TRBV7-9; j_call: TRBJ2-7; cdr3_aa: CASSRDLGGSYEQYF; cdr3_nt: TGTGCCAGCAGTCGGGACCTCGGGGGTTCCTACGAGCAGTACTTC
clone_size: many; d_call: NA; v_call: TRBV6-1; j_call: TRBJ2-1; cdr3_aa: CASRRAELNEQFF; cdr3_nt: TGTGCCAGCAGGAGGGCGGAACTCAATGAGCAGTTCTTC
clone_size: few; d_call: NA; v_call: TRBV30; j_call: TRBJ2-6; cdr3_aa: CAWSPPTQGPGANVLTF; cdr3_nt: TGTGCCTGGTCCCCCCCGACCCAGGGCCCTGGGGCCAACGTCCTGACTTTC
clone_size: NA; d_call: NA; v_call: TRBV6-5; j_call: TRBJ1-1; cdr3_aa: CASSYGPANAEAFF; cdr3_nt: TGTGCCAGCAGTTACGGGCCAGCCAACGCTGAAGCTTTCTTT
clone_size: few; d_call: NA; v_call: TRBV29-1; j_call: TRBJ2-2; cdr3_aa: CSVEVIDGELFF; cdr3_nt: TGCAGCGTTGAAGTCATTGACGGGGAGCTGTTTTTT
clone_size: NA; d_call: TRBD2; v_call: TRBV30; j_call: TRBJ2-1; cdr3_aa: CAWTSGSGVYNEQFF; cdr3_nt: TGTGCCTGGACTAGCGGGTCCGGGGTTTACAATGAGCAGTTCTTC
clone_size: NA; d_call: TRBD2; v_call: TRBV14; j_call: TRBJ2-5; cdr3_aa: CASSASGGARTQYF; cdr3_nt: TGTGCCAGCAGCGCCAGCGGGGGGGCCAGGACCCAGTACTTC
clone_size: few; d_call: NA; v_call: TRBV18; j_call: TRBJ2-3; cdr3_aa: CASSRDFTDTQYF; cdr3_nt: TGTGCCAGCTCACGGGACTTCACAGATACGCAGTATTTT
clone_size: NA; d_call: NA; v_call: TRBV18; j_call: TRBJ1-6; cdr3_aa: CASSVQGDYNSPLHF; cdr3_nt: TGTGCCAGCTCAGTCCAGGGTGACTATAATTCACCCCTCCACTTT
clone_size: once; d_call: NA; v_call: TRBV7-2; j_call: TRBJ1-1; cdr3_aa: CASSSSTDTEAFF; cdr3_nt: TGTGCCAGCAGCTCCTCGACGGACACTGAAGCTTTCTTT
clone_size: few; d_call: TRBD2; v_call: TRBV7-2; j_call: TRBJ2-3; cdr3_aa: CASSFASGTDTQYF; cdr3_nt: TGTGCCAGCAGCTTTGCTAGCGGAACAGATACGCAGTATTTT
clone_size: few; d_call: TRBD1; v_call: TRBV7-2; j_call: TRBJ2-5; cdr3_aa: CASSFGQGRQETQYF; cdr3_nt: TGTGCCAGCAGTTTCGGACAGGGGAGGCAAGAGACCCAGTACTTC
clone_size: few; d_call: NA; v_call: TRBV7-9; j_call: TRBJ2-3; cdr3_aa: CASSARQTTDTQYF; cdr3_nt: TGTGCCAGCAGCGCGAGACAGACCACAGATACGCAGTATTTT
clone_size: once; d_call: TRBD1; v_call: TRBV6-1; j_call: TRBJ2-1; cdr3_aa: CASRLDRGPYNEQFF; cdr3_nt: TGTGCCAGCAGATTGGACAGGGGCCCCTACAATGAGCAGTTCTTC
clone_size: few; d_call: TRBD1; v_call: TRBV27; j_call: TRBJ1-2; cdr3_aa: CASSLYPNDRADGYTF; cdr3_nt: TGTGCCAGCAGTTTATACCCGAACGACAGGGCTGATGGCTACACCTTC
clone_size: NA; d_call: TRBD2; v_call: TRBV6-5; j_call: TRBJ2-7; cdr3_aa: CASSYSRGRAVDEQYF; cdr3_nt: TGTGCCAGCAGTTACTCGCGCGGGAGGGCCGTTGACGAGCAGTACTTC
clone_size: NA; d_call: TRBD2; v_call: TRBV29-1; j_call: TRBJ2-5; cdr3_aa: CSVGTSGGAGETQYF; cdr3_nt: TGCAGCGTCGGAACTAGCGGGGGGGCCGGGGAGACCCAGTACTTC
clone_size: NA; d_call: TRBD1; v_call: TRBV29-1; j_call: TRBJ2-1; cdr3_aa: CSGLPGRGTGAYNEQFF; cdr3_nt: TGCAGCGGCCTTCCTGGTCGCGGGACAGGAGCCTACAATGAGCAGTTCTTC
clone_size: NA; d_call: TRBD1; v_call: TRBV27; j_call: TRBJ2-7; cdr3_aa: CASRLGQGSSYEQYF; cdr3_nt: TGTGCCAGCAGATTGGGACAGGGGAGCTCCTACGAGCAGTACTTC
clone_size: NA; d_call: NA; v_call: TRBV10-3; j_call: TRBJ1-1; cdr3_aa: CAILNTEAFF; cdr3_nt: TGTGCCATCCTGAACACTGAAGCTTTCTTT
clone_size: few; d_call: NA; v_call: TRBV30; j_call: TRBJ1-5; cdr3_aa: CAWTPWSGNQPQHF; cdr3_nt: TGTGCCTGGACCCCGTGGAGTGGGAATCAGCCCCAGCATTTT
clone_size: NA; d_call: NA; v_call: TRBV20-1; j_call: TRBJ1-2; cdr3_aa: CSAGDGFYTF; cdr3_nt: TGCAGTGCCGGGGACGGCTTCTACACCTTC